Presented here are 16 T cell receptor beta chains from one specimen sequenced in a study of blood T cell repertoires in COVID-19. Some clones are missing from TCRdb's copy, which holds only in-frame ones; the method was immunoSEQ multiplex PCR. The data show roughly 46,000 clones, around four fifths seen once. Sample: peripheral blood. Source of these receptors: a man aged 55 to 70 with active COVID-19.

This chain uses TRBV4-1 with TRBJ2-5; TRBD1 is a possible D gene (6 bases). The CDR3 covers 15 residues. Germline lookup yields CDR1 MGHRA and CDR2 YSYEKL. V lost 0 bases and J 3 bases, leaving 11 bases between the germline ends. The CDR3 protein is CASSQEGAGEETQYF. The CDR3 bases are TGCGCCAGCAGCCAAGAGGGGGCAGGGGAAGAGACCCAGTACTTC.

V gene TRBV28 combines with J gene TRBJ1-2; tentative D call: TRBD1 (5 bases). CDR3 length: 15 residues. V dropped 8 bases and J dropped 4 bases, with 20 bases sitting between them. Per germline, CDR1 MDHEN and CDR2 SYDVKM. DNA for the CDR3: TGTGCCAGCTGGCAGGCCTCAGGGAGGAGCTATGGCTACACCTTC. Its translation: CASWQASGRSYGYTF.

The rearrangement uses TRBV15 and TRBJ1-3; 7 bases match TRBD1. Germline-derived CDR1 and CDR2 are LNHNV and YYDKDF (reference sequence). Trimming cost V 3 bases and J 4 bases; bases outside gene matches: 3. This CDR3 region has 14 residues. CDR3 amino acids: CATSRAGGGNTIYF. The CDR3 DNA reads TGTGCCACCAGCAGGGCAGGGGGAGGAAACACCATATATTTT.

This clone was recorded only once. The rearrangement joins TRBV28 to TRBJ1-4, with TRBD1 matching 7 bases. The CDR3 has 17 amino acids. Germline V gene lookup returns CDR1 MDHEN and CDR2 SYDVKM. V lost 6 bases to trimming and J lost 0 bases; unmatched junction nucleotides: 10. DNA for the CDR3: TGTGCCAGCAGCTTTCCGGGACAGCTCGCAACTAATGAAAAACTGTTTTTT. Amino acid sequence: CASSFPGQLATNEKLFF.

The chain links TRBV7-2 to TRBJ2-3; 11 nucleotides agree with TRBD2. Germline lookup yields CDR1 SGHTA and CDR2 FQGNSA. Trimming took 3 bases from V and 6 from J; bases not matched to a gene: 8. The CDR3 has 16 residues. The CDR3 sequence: CASSLSVAGGRDTQYF. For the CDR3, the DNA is TGTGCCAGCAGCTTGTCAGTAGCGGGAGGGAGGGATACGCAGTATTTT.

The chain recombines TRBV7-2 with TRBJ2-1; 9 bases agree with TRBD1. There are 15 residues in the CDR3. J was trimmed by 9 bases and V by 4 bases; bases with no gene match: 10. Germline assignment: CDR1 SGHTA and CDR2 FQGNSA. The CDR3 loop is CASSSMTGGSFEQFF. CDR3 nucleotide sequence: TGTGCCAGCAGCTCTATGACAGGGGGGTCGTTTGAGCAGTTCTTC.

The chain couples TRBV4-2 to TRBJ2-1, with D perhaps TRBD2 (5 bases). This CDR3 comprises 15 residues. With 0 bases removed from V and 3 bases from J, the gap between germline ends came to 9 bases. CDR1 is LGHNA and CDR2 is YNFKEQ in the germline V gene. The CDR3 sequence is CASSQEELVYNEQFF. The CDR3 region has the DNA TGTGCCAGCAGCCAAGAGGAACTAGTCTACAATGAGCAGTTCTTC.

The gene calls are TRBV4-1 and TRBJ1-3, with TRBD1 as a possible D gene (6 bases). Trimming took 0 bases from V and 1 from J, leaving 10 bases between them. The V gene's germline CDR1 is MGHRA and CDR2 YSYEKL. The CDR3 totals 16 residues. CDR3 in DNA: TGCGCCAGCAGCCAAGAAGTGCAGGGGTCTGGAAACACCATATATTTT. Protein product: CASSQEVQGSGNTIYF.

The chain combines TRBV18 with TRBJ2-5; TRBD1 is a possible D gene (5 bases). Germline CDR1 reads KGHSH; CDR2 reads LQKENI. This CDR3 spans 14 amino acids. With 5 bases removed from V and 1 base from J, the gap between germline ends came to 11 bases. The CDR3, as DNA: TGTGCCAGCTCATGGCGACAGAGCCAAGAGACCCAGTACTTC. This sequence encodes CASSWRQSQETQYF. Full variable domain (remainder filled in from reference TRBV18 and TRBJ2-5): NAGVMQNPRHLVRRRGQEARLRCSPMKGHSHVYWYRQLPEEGLKFMVYLQKENIIDESGMPKERFSAEFPKEGPSILRIQQVVRGDSAAYFCASSWRQSQETQYFGPGTRLLVL.

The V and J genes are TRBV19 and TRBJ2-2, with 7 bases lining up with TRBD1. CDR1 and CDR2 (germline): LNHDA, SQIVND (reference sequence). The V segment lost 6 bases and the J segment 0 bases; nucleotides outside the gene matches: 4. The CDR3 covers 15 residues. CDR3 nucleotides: TGTGCCAGTAGGCTGGGACAGTCGAACACCGGGGAGCTGTTTTTT. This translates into CASRLGQSNTGELFF.

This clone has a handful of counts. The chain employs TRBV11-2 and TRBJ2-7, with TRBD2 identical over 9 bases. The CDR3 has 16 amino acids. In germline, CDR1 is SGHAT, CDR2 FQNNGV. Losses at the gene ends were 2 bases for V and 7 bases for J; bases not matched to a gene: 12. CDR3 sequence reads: CASSLSLRGRAGEQYF. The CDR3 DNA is TGTGCCAGCAGCTTATCTCTGCGCGGGAGGGCCGGAGAGCAGTACTTC.

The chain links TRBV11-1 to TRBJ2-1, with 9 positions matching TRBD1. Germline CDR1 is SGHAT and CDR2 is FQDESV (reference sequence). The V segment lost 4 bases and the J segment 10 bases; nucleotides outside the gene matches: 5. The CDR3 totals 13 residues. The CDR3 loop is CASSSHRGREQFF. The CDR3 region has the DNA TGTGCCAGCAGCTCTCACAGGGGGCGGGAGCAGTTCTTC.

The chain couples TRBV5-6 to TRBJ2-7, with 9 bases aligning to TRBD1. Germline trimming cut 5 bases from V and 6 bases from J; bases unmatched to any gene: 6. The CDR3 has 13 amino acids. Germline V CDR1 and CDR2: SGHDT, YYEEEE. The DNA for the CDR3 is TGTGCCAGCAGTTGGGGACAGGGTTCCGAGCAGTACTTC. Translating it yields CASSWGQGSEQYF.

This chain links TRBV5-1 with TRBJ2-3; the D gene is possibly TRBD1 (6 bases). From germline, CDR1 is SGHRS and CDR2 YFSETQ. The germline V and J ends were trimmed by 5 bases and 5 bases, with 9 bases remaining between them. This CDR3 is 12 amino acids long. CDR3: CASREQGDTQYF. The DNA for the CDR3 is TGCGCCAGCAGGGAACAGGGAGATACGCAGTATTTT.

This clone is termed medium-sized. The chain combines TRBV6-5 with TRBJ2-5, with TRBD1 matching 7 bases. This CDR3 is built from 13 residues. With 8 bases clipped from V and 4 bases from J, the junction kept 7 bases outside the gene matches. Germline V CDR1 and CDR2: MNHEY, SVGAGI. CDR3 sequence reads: CASSTGDIETQYF. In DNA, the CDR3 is TGTGCCAGCTCCACAGGGGACATAGAGACCCAGTACTTC.

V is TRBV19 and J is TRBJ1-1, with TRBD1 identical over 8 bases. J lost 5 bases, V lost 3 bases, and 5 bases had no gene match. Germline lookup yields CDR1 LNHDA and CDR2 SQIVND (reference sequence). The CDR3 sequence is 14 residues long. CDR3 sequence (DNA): TGTGCCAGTAGTATCGCAGGGGGCCAAACTGAAGCTTTCTTT. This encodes CASSIAGGQTEAFF.